Shown below are 30 T cell receptor beta chains from a single sample sequenced in a study of shared clonotypes between healthy human individuals (dated by TCRdb to 2018 to 2020). Library generation was performed with the immunoSEQ multiplex PCR assay. In TCRdb, the immuneACCESS table is reduced to in-frame sequences with V and J assigned. These tables do not hold every clone; where another copy was compared, an unresolved V gene accounts for under half, and the others remain unexplained. The sample yields 400,000 to 600,000 clones; 60% to 80% were counted once. 12% of the sample is taken by the ten largest. The sample was PBMCs. Every receptor here comes from a woman between 40 and 55 years old in good health. Some clones in this sample may be carry-over from other donors' samples.

This clone appeared a few times. The chain carries TRBV6-6 and TRBJ2-1; D ambiguous. Per the germline V gene, CDR1 is MNHNY and CDR2 is SVGAGI (reference sequence). The CDR3 length is 11 residues. Trimming took 4 bases from V and 7 from J, leaving 5 bases between them. CDR3 coding DNA: TGTGCCAGCAGTTTCGGGAATGAGCAGTTCTTC. Translation gives CASSFGNEQFF.

The chain uses TRBV4-2 and TRBJ2-3; D is unresolved. The CDR3 has 15 amino acids. Trimming left V 1 base short and J 4 bases short, with 12 bases between. CDR1 and CDR2 from the germline V gene are LGHNA and YNFKEQ. CDR3 in DNA: TGTGCCAGCAGCCAAGTTGTTGGAGTTGCAGATACGCAGTATTTT. Its translation is CASSQVVGVADTQYF.

The chain recombines TRBV6-5 with TRBJ2-2; the match to TRBD2 covers 10 bases. Germline V gives CDR1 MNHEY, CDR2 SVGAGI. Germline trimming cut 4 bases from V and 5 bases from J; bases unmatched to any gene: 7. There are 16 residues in the CDR3. The CDR3 region is CASSLLAGVVTGELFF. For the CDR3, the DNA is TGTGCCAGCAGTTTGCTAGCGGGAGTGGTTACCGGGGAGCTGTTTTTT.

This clone has more than one count but fewer than ten. The chain has TRBV7-9 and TRBJ1-1; the D gene is possibly TRBD1 (6 bases). The CDR3 covers 15 residues. Germline V gene sequence: CDR1 SEHNR, CDR2 FQNEAQ (reference sequence). Trimming removed 7 bases from V and 4 bases from J, with 19 bases in between. This chain's CDR3 is CASIQGASRTTEAFF. The CDR3 nucleotides read TGTGCCAGCATACAGGGCGCCTCCCGGACCACTGAAGCTTTCTTT.

J is TRBJ1-2 and V is TRBV29-1; 9 bases match TRBD1. Germline lookup yields CDR1 SQVTM and CDR2 ANQGSEA. Germline trimming cut 4 bases from V and 6 bases from J; bases unmatched to any gene: 3. The CDR3 spans 12 residues. The CDR3 reads CSVVWDRDGYTF. The CDR3 nucleotides read TGCAGCGTTGTGTGGGACAGGGATGGCTACACCTTC.

This clone was observed a few times. The rearrangement joins TRBV5-1 to TRBJ1-1; no firm D call. Germline CDR1 SGHRS, CDR2 YFSETQ. The CDR3 is made up of 14 amino acids. Deletions cut 2 bases from V and 3 bases from J, with 11 bases between. In DNA, the CDR3 is TGCGCCAGCAGCTTACGACACCTCGACACTGAAGCTTTCTTT. Encoded protein: CASSLRHLDTEAFF.

This chain links TRBV11-2 with TRBJ1-4; 10 bases fit TRBD1. The CDR3 consists of 17 residues. V shed 5 bases and J 7 bases; nucleotides not matched to a gene: 13. In germline, CDR1 is SGHAT, CDR2 FQNNGV. The chain's CDR3 is CASSTSRDRGRGEKLFF. DNA for the CDR3: TGTGCCAGCAGCACGTCCCGGGACAGGGGCCGGGGTGAAAAACTGTTTTTT.

This clone was seen a single time. CDR3: CASMKRGTVNTEAFF. CDR3 nucleotide sequence: TGTGCCAGCATGAAACGAGGGACAGTGAACACTGAAGCTTTCTTT. This rearrangement joins TRBV27 to TRBJ1-1; 7 bases are a match to TRBD1. CDR1 is MNHEY and CDR2 is SMNVEV in the germline V gene (reference sequence). The CDR3 has 15 amino acids. The V gene end was trimmed by 7 bases and the J gene end by 0 bases; junction bases not matched to a gene: 8.

The rearrangement joins TRBV11-2 to TRBJ2-7, with TRBD2 matching over 8 bases. Losses at the gene ends were 5 bases for V and 5 bases for J; bases not matched to a gene: 5. Germline CDR1 is SGHAT and CDR2 is FQNNGV. The CDR3 consists of 13 residues. Here the CDR3 DNA reads TGTGCCAGCAGCCAGGCGGGGGGCGACGAGCAGTACTTC. This sequence encodes CASSQAGGDEQYF.

V usage is TRBV5-1 and J usage is TRBJ2-1; 9 bases fit TRBD2. V lost 7 bases and J lost 3; bases outside the gene matches: 14. Germline CDR1 is SGHRS and CDR2 is YFSETQ. CDR3 length equals 17 residues. Here the CDR3 DNA reads TGCGCCAGCCGCTGGGGGGTCGGCGGGAGGGACTACAATGAGCAGTTCTTC. Its translation is CASRWGVGGRDYNEQFF.

The table lists this clone with a few counts. V gene TRBV7-3 combines with J gene TRBJ1-2, with a possible D match to TRBD1 (6 bases). This CDR3 has 14 amino acids. The germline V and J ends were trimmed by 0 bases and 6 bases, with 11 bases remaining between them. The germline V gene encodes CDR1 SGHTA and CDR2 FQGTGA. CDR3 in amino acids: CASSLTPGEHGYTF. CDR3 coding DNA: TGTGCCAGCAGCTTAACACCAGGGGAGCATGGCTACACCTTC.

This chain links TRBV19 with TRBJ2-7; D is tentatively TRBD1 or TRBD2 (5 bases each). Germline V gene data show CDR1 as LNHDA and CDR2 as SQIVND (reference sequence). Trimming pared 5 bases from V and 3 bases from J, leaving 11 bases between. The CDR3 is made up of 13 amino acids. The CDR3: CASSPGPIYEQYF. The CDR3 DNA reads as TGTGCCAGTAGTCCGGGACCAATCTACGAGCAGTACTTC. Using reference TRBV19 and TRBJ2-7 for the parts outside the CDR3, the full variable domain is DGGITQSPKYLFRKEGQNVTLSCEQNLNHDAMYWYRQDPGQGLRLIYYSQIVNDFQKGDIAEGYSVSREKKESFPLTVTSAQKNPTAFYLCASSPGPIYEQYFGPGTRLTVT.

This chain connects TRBV2 to TRBJ1-1; the match to TRBD1 covers 7 bases. Germline trimming cut 6 bases from V and 1 base from J; bases unmatched to any gene: 14. The germline V gene has CDR1 SNHLY and CDR2 FYNNEI. The CDR3 spans 17 residues. The CDR3 loop reads CASRNRGGRRGNTEAFF. The DNA of the CDR3 is TGTGCCAGCAGAAACAGGGGAGGACGGAGGGGGAACACTGAAGCTTTCTTT.

The J gene is TRBJ1-2, the V gene TRBV7-8, with a tentative D call TRBD1 (5 bases). Trimming left V 5 bases short and J 6 bases short, with 13 bases between. The V gene's germline CDR1 is SGHVS and CDR2 FQNEAQ. The CDR3 loop spans 13 amino acids. The CDR3 loop is CASSREGRDGYTF. CDR3 DNA: TGTGCCAGCAGCCGGGAGGGCAGGGATGGCTACACCTTC.

This clone was observed at least ten times. The chain carries TRBV4-2 and TRBJ2-5; D is unclear. Judging by the DNA end, TRBJ2-7 fits better; the J call may be wrong. Looked up from germline, CDR1 is LGHNA and CDR2 is YNFKEQ. The CDR3 sequence is 15 residues long. The CDR3 protein is CASSRSESSSYEQYF. DNA for the CDR3: TGTGCCAGCAGCCGAAGCGAGTCCTCCTCCTACGAGCAGTACTTC.

V is TRBV28 and J is TRBJ2-5; TRBD2 aligns across 7 bases. Trimming removed 6 bases from V and 5 bases from J; junction bases left unmatched: 9. CDR3 length: 14 residues. CDR1 MDHEN and CDR2 SYDVKM come from the germline V gene. CDR3 loop: CASSPMVGGETQYF. As DNA, the CDR3 is TGTGCCAGCAGCCCCATGGTCGGGGGGGAGACCCAGTACTTC.

This rearrangement joins TRBV11-2 to TRBJ2-7; 13 bases are a match to TRBD2. CDR1 and CDR2 (germline): SGHAT, FQNNGV. The CDR3 covers 18 residues. Trimming removed 4 bases from V and 2 bases from J; junction bases left unmatched: 11. The CDR3 region has the DNA TGTGCCAGCAGCTCGGGCGGGTGGACTAGCGGGAGTCCCTACGAGCAGTACTTC. Translated, it gives CASSSGGWTSGSPYEQYF.

On this clone: One end of the junction is discordant with germline, which a read error may explain. The sample holds other DNA sequences that translate to the same CDR3. This sequence joins TRBV5-1 and TRBJ1-1, with TRBD1 matching 7 bases. CDR1 is SGHRS and CDR2 is YFSETQ in the germline V gene. The CDR3 loop spans 14 amino acids. In nucleotides, the CDR3 is TGCGCCAGCAGCTGGGACAGTGGGAACACTGAAGCCTTCTTT. As protein: CASSWDSGNTEAFF.

V gene TRBV7-3 combines with J gene TRBJ2-7, with D maybe TRBD1 (6 bases). V was trimmed by 1 base and J by 4 bases, leaving 8 bases between them. Per the germline V gene, CDR1 is SGHTA and CDR2 is FQGTGA. The CDR3 is 13 amino acids. CDR3 nucleotides: TGTGCCAGCAGCTTAATACAGGGTTACGAGCAGTACTTC. Amino acids: CASSLIQGYEQYF. The full variable domain, completed using reference TRBV7-3 and TRBJ2-7, is GAGVSQTPSNKVTEKGKYVELRCDPISGHTALYWYRQSLGQGPEFLIYFQGTGAADDSGLPNDRFFAVRPEGSVSTLKIQRTERGDSAVYLCASSLIQGYEQYFGPGTRLTVT.

The rearrangement joins TRBV9 to TRBJ2-2; no clear D. The CDR3 has 17 residues. Germline V lookup: CDR1 SGDLS, CDR2 YYNGEE. The V end was cut by 1 base, the J end by 7 bases, with 20 bases between. CDR3 sequence (DNA): TGTGCCAGCAGCGTATCTGGGCGCCCCGGTGGTGGCGGGGAGCTGTTTTTT. Encoded protein: CASSVSGRPGGGGELFF.

This clone was recorded a few times. The chain is built from TRBV6-6 and TRBJ2-7; the match to TRBD1 covers 7 bases. Germline trimming cut 6 bases from V and 1 base from J; bases unmatched to any gene: 9. The germline V gene encodes CDR1 MNHNY and CDR2 SVGAGI (reference sequence). The CDR3 totals 15 residues. CDR3 region: CASSSQGTLSYEQYF. CDR3 DNA: TGTGCCAGCAGCTCACAGGGGACATTGTCCTACGAGCAGTACTTC.

This clone has a count of ten or more. Other DNA variants within this sample encode the same CDR3. The J gene is TRBJ2-5, the V gene TRBV29-1; 9 nucleotides match TRBD2. This CDR3 has 14 residues. V gave up 4 bases and J gave up 4 bases; unmatched junction bases: 7. Germline V gene sequence: CDR1 SQVTM, CDR2 ANQGSEA. Here the CDR3 reads CSVGVAGVVETQYF. Written as DNA, the CDR3 is TGCAGCGTTGGGGTAGCGGGAGTGGTAGAGACCCAGTACTTC.

Of note for this clone: Sequence at one end of the junction differs from germline and may be a read error. The chain joins TRBV19 to TRBJ2-1, with TRBD2 identical over 8 bases. The CDR3 has 17 residues. Germline V gene data show CDR1 as LNHDA and CDR2 as SQIVND (reference sequence). The CDR3 loop reads CASTIRLGLAGYNEQFF. The CDR3 coding sequence is TGTGCCAGTACTATACGGTTGGGGCTAGCGGGTTACAATGAGCAGTTCTTC.

The CDR3: CASALSGRGDTQYF. CDR3 nucleotides: TGTGCCAGCGCCCTTAGCGGGAGAGGAGATACGCAGTATTTT. The rearrangement links TRBV9 to TRBJ2-3, with 9 positions matching TRBD2. The CDR3 spans 14 residues. Trimming took 7 bases from V and 5 from J; bases not matched to a gene: 8. The germline CDR1 and CDR2 sequences are SGDLS and YYNGEE.

This chain connects TRBV6-5 to TRBJ2-5; D may be TRBD2 (5 bases). The CDR3 consists of 14 residues. Trimming shortened V by 3 bases and J by 2 bases, and 10 bases separated the two germline ends. Germline values: CDR1 MNHEY, CDR2 SVGAGI. The CDR3 protein is CASSYNRGQETQYF. The CDR3 DNA sequence: TGTGCCAGCAGTTATAATCGGGGACAAGAGACCCAGTACTTC.

The genes are TRBV9 and TRBJ2-7, with TRBD1 matching over 7 bases. This CDR3 has 15 amino acids. Trimming took 0 bases from V and 5 from J; bases not matched to a gene: 8. In germline, CDR1 is SGDLS, CDR2 YYNGEE. CDR3 in amino acids: CASSVGQGFPHEQYF. For the CDR3, the DNA is TGTGCCAGCAGCGTAGGACAGGGTTTCCCCCACGAGCAGTACTTC.

The rearrangement uses TRBV5-4 and TRBJ2-2, with 8 positions matching TRBD2. The CDR3 extends over 16 amino acids. Trimming removed 0 bases from V and 0 bases from J; junction bases left unmatched: 1. Per germline, CDR1 SGHNT and CDR2 YYREEE (reference sequence). As DNA, the CDR3 is TGTGCCAGCAGCTTGGTAGCGGGAACGAACACCGGGGAGCTGTTTTTT. Translation: CASSLVAGTNTGELFF.

V is TRBV29-1 and J is TRBJ2-5; D is ambiguous. Germline V gene lookup returns CDR1 SQVTM and CDR2 ANQGSEA. This CDR3 is built from 10 residues. V lost 5 bases and J lost 4, with 5 bases in between. CDR3 coding DNA: TGCAGCGTTCTTGTAGAGACCCAGTACTTC. It codes for CSVLVETQYF.

The rearrangement uses TRBV7-3 and TRBJ2-6; D ambiguous. Germline V gives CDR1 SGHTA, CDR2 FQGTGA. This CDR3 comprises 15 residues. V lost 0 bases, J lost 0 bases, and 3 bases lay in between. The CDR3 DNA reads as TGTGCCAGCAGCTTAACGAGCTCTGGGGCCAACGTCCTGACTTTC. It specifies CASSLTSSGANVLTF.

The chain combines TRBV5-4 with TRBJ1-1, with a tentative D call TRBD1 (6 bases). The germline V gene encodes CDR1 SGHNT and CDR2 YYREEE (reference sequence). The CDR3 is made up of 14 amino acids. Trimming removed 5 bases at V and 4 bases at J, with 15 bases between. CDR3 coding DNA: TGTGCCAGCAGGGAGGGGGACTGGAGCACTGAAGCTTTCTTT. Translation: CASREGDWSTEAFF.